The 25 T cell receptor beta chains below come from one sample, sequenced in a study of blood T cells in healthy people across ages. Together with a sample-barcoded 5' primer, a J-beta primer mix was included in a second PCR lasting about 7 to 12 cycles. TCRdb independently ran MiXCR on the 5' RACE reads; one entry per CDR3 protein. Of some 1.4 million distinct CDR3 sequences in the sample, 40% to 50% are singletons; the top ten hold around 8%. The sample taken for sequencing was blood. Source of these receptors: a woman in her late teens or twenties in good health.

The genes are TRBV5-6 and TRBJ2-4; tentative D call: TRBD2 (5 bases). V was trimmed by 2 bases and J by 10 bases, leaving 10 bases between them. This CDR3 is built from 12 residues. Germline V gene sequence: CDR1 SGHDT, CDR2 YYEEEE. The CDR3 loop reads CASSFGSGIQYF. CDR3 DNA sequence: TGTGCCAGCAGCTTCGGGTCGGGAATTCAGTACTTC.

The chain recombines TRBV7-3 with TRBJ2-2; the D is unclear. The CDR3 extends over 16 amino acids. V lost 1 base and J lost 3, with 12 bases in between. The germline V gene has CDR1 SGHTA and CDR2 FQGTGA. The CDR3, as DNA: TGTGCCAGCAGCTTAAGACACCCGCAGGACACCGGGGAGCTGTTTTTT. As protein: CASSLRHPQDTGELFF.

The sample holds a few counts of this clonotype. The chain combines TRBV24-1 with TRBJ1-5, with a possible D match to TRBD1 (5 bases). This CDR3 is 11 amino acids long. The germline V gene has CDR1 KGHDR and CDR2 SFDVKD. V was shortened by 9 bases and J by 5 bases, with 7 bases between the two germline ends. CDR3 region: CATGADQPQHF. DNA for the CDR3: TGTGCCACCGGGGCCGATCAGCCCCAGCATTTT.

V gene TRBV20-1 combines with J gene TRBJ1-5, with D possibly TRBD1 on 5 matching bases. The CDR3 contains 17 residues. CDR1 is DFQATT and CDR2 is SNEGSKA in the germline V gene (reference sequence). Trimming took 5 bases from V and 3 from J, leaving 23 bases between them. Written as DNA, the CDR3 is TGCAGTGCTTATAAAGTCTGGGTGGGGGACGTCAATCAGCCCCAGCATTTT. As protein: CSAYKVWVGDVNQPQHF.

V is TRBV2 and J is TRBJ2-7; 11 bases are shared with TRBD2. Germline CDR1 is SNHLY and CDR2 is FYNNEI. Unmatched junction bases numbered 6, after V lost 4 bases and J lost 4 bases. The CDR3 has 15 amino acids. The CDR3 loop reads CASSAASGGWYEQYF. CDR3 coding DNA: TGTGCCAGCAGTGCGGCTAGCGGGGGGTGGTACGAGCAGTACTTC. Full variable domain (missing parts from reference TRBV2 and TRBJ2-7): EPEVTQTPSHQVTQMGQEVILRCVPISNHLYFYWYRQILGQKVEFLVSFYNNEISEKSEIFDDQFSVERPDGSNFTLKIRSTKLEDSAMYFCASSAASGGWYEQYFGPGTRLTVT.

The V and J genes are TRBV5-1 and TRBJ2-7, with D tentatively TRBD1 (5 bases). This CDR3 has 12 amino acids. The germline gives CDR1 SGHRS, CDR2 YFSETQ. Trimming took off 5 bases at V and 5 bases at J, with 11 bases between the two ends. The CDR3 region is CASRETRDEQYF. The DNA for the CDR3 is TGCGCCAGCAGAGAAACCAGGGACGAGCAGTACTTC.

The rearrangement links TRBV6-5 to TRBJ2-1, with no clear D. Germline lookup yields CDR1 MNHEY and CDR2 SVGAGI. The CDR3 has 14 residues. Trimming took 6 bases from V and 8 from J, leaving 17 bases between them. Here the CDR3 DNA reads TGTGCCAGCAGCACCGCTGACATCTCGCATGAGCAGTTCTTC. Its protein is CASSTADISHEQFF.

There are a few counts of this clonotype. The V and J genes are TRBV5-1 and TRBJ2-3, with 7 positions matching TRBD1. CDR1 is SGHRS and CDR2 is YFSETQ in the germline V gene. This CDR3 is built from 15 residues. Germline trimming cut 5 bases from V and 4 bases from J; bases unmatched to any gene: 10. The CDR3 here is CASSPPGQRSDTQYF. The CDR3 nucleotides read TGCGCCAGCAGTCCCCCGGGACAGAGGTCAGATACGCAGTATTTT.

This clonotype was counted a few times. This chain joins TRBV4-1 and TRBJ1-6; no reliable D call. There are 15 residues in the CDR3. Trimming took off 8 bases at V and 7 bases at J, with 18 bases between the two ends. CDR1 and CDR2 from the germline V gene are MGHRA and YSYEKL. CDR3 DNA: TGCGCCAGCGGTCAAATATGGACGGCAAATTCACCCCTCCACTTT. It encodes CASGQIWTANSPLHF.

The rearrangement links TRBV20-1 to TRBJ2-7; 8 bases map to TRBD2. The length of the CDR3 is 17 residues. J lost 3 bases, V lost 2 bases, and 15 bases had no gene match. Germline CDR1 is DFQATT and CDR2 is SNEGSKA (reference sequence). The CDR3 is CSARPSLAGGAFYEQYF. The CDR3 DNA reads as TGCAGTGCTAGACCATCTCTTGCGGGAGGTGCTTTCTACGAGCAGTACTTC.

This clonotype occurred a few times. The chain joins TRBV7-2 to TRBJ2-5, with a tentative D call TRBD1 (5 bases). Trimming took off 5 bases at V and 4 bases at J, with 11 bases between the two ends. The CDR3 runs to 13 residues. Germline V gives CDR1 SGHTA, CDR2 FQGNSA. CDR3 amino acids: CASSLGHGETQYF. CDR3 nucleotides: TGTGCCAGCAGCCTTGGACATGGAGAGACCCAGTACTTC. The full variable domain, in which reference TRBV7-2 and TRBJ2-5 provide the parts outside the CDR3, is GAGVSQSPSNKVTEKGKDVELRCDPISGHTALYWYRQSLGQGLEFLIYFQGNSAPDKSGLPSDRFSAERTGGSVSTLTIQRTQQEDSAVYLCASSLGHGETQYFGPGTRLLVL.

The chain links TRBV7-2 to TRBJ2-7; 7 bases match TRBD2. V trimming: 3 bases; J trimming: 7 bases; junction bases outside the gene matches: 9. This CDR3 is built from 14 residues. Per germline, CDR1 SGHTA and CDR2 FQGNSA. The CDR3 here is CASSFLTSVNEQYF. The CDR3 DNA follows: TGTGCCAGCAGCTTTCTAACTAGCGTTAATGAGCAGTACTTC.

This rearrangement joins TRBV7-3 to TRBJ1-2; 7 nucleotides align to TRBD1. CDR1 and CDR2 (germline): SGHTA, FQGTGA. The V segment lost 5 bases and the J segment 4 bases; nucleotides outside the gene matches: 10. This CDR3 spans 15 amino acids. The CDR3 DNA reads as TGTGCCAGCAGCCCCGGGACAGAGCGGGGCTATGGCTACACCTTC. Protein sequence: CASSPGTERGYGYTF. Drawing the rest from reference TRBV7-3 and TRBJ1-2, the complete variable domain is GAGVSQTPSNKVTEKGKYVELRCDPISGHTALYWYRQSLGQGPEFLIYFQGTGAADDSGLPNDRFFAVRPEGSVSTLKIQRTERGDSAVYLCASSPGTERGYGYTFGSGTRLTVV.

This chain links TRBV18 with TRBJ1-4; TRBD1 is a possible D gene (5 bases). The V gene's germline CDR1 is KGHSH and CDR2 LQKENI. V gave up 2 bases and J gave up 7 bases, with 11 bases separating them. The CDR3 length is 14 residues. CDR3 sequence (DNA): TGTGCCAGCTCACCAATGGGGGTGAGTGAAAAACTGTTTTTT. It is translated as CASSPMGVSEKLFF.

The chain links TRBV12-3 or TRBV12-4 to TRBJ1-2; 7 bases map to TRBD1. This CDR3 region has 15 residues. V was pared by 5 bases and J by 8 bases, with 14 bases of the junction left unmatched. CDR3 sequence (DNA): TGTGCCAGCAGTCGGGAAACTAGTACAGGGGACGGCTACACCTTC. Translation gives CASSRETSTGDGYTF.

This chain links TRBV4-1 with TRBJ2-1, with TRBD2 as a possible D gene (5 bases). The CDR3 loop spans 16 amino acids. V was clipped by 0 bases and J by 2 bases, with 11 bases between them. CDR1 MGHRA and CDR2 YSYEKL come from the germline V gene. CDR3 coding DNA: TGCGCCAGCAGCCAAGATAGTAGCGCGGCCTACAATGAGCAGTTCTTC. It encodes CASSQDSSAAYNEQFF.

The chain carries TRBV20-1 and TRBJ1-1; D is unresolved. Germline CDR1 and CDR2: DFQATT and SNEGSKA (reference sequence). The CDR3 runs to 14 residues. The V end was cut by 3 bases, the J end by 0 bases, with 11 bases between. The CDR3 loop is CSARKALLNTEAFF. In DNA, the CDR3 is TGCAGTGCTAGGAAGGCGCTCCTGAACACTGAAGCTTTCTTT.

This clonotype came up a few times. V is TRBV28 and J is TRBJ2-3, with D perhaps matching TRBD1 (6 bases). This CDR3 has 14 amino acids. Germline CDR1 MDHEN, CDR2 SYDVKM. Trimming removed 6 bases from V and 2 bases from J, with 12 bases in between. The CDR3 reads CASSRRDITDTQYF. CDR3 nucleotide sequence: TGTGCCAGCAGCCGACGGGACATCACAGATACGCAGTATTTT.

This clonotype was observed once. Germline and junction disagree at one end, which may indicate a read error. The CDR3 bases are TGCGCCAGCAGCTCACCCTCGGGACAGGTAACCCACAACGAGCAGTTCTTC. Amino acid sequence: CASSSPSGQVTHNEQFF. V usage is TRBV5-1 and J usage is TRBJ2-1; 8 bases match TRBD1. Germline V gives CDR1 SGHRS, CDR2 YFSETQ. The CDR3 spans 17 residues.

This clonotype was seen a handful of times. At one end the junction does not follow the germline gene, possibly because of a read error. V is TRBV6-2 or TRBV6-3 and J is TRBJ2-7; 9 bases agree with TRBD2. The CDR3 extends over 16 amino acids. Germline CDR1 reads MNHEY; CDR2 reads SVGEGT. This CDR3 is CASSRGISGSSNEQYF. CDR3 nucleotides: TGTGCCAGCAGTCGGGGGATTAGCGGGAGCTCCAACGAGCAGTACTTC.

This sequence joins TRBV27 and TRBJ1-1; tentative D call: TRBD1 (6 bases). Germline CDR1 reads MNHEY; CDR2 reads SMNVEV (reference sequence). The CDR3 spans 15 residues. The V end was cut by 7 bases, the J end by 6 bases, with 21 bases between. CDR3 in DNA: TGTGCCAGCAATACCCTCCAGGGGTTTACTTCTGAAGCTTTCTTT. Amino acid sequence: CASNTLQGFTSEAFF.

This sequence joins TRBV6-2 or TRBV6-3 and TRBJ2-7, with 8 bases fitting TRBD2. Germline V lookup: CDR1 MNHEY, CDR2 SVGEGT. This CDR3 region has 15 residues. The trim removed 5 bases at V and 3 bases at J, leaving 9 bases unmatched. The chain's CDR3 is CASSRAGASYYEQYF. CDR3 bases: TGTGCCAGCAGTCGAGCGGGGGCCTCCTACTACGAGCAGTACTTC.

This clonotype was seen only a few times. The chain recombines TRBV28 with TRBJ2-5; D not certain. The CDR3 has 14 amino acids. CDR1 and CDR2 from the germline V gene are MDHEN and SYDVKM. Trimming cost V 6 bases and J 11 bases, with 22 bases left between them. CDR3 bases: TGTGCCAGCAGACCCCAACCCCTCTTTACAGAGCAGTACTTC. Protein product: CASRPQPLFTEQYF.

The rearrangement uses TRBV5-1 and TRBJ1-3; D unclear. The V end was cut by 4 bases, the J end by 2 bases, with 19 bases between. Germline values: CDR1 SGHRS, CDR2 YFSETQ. The CDR3 spans 17 residues. CDR3: CASSLGGLSQTGNTIYF. For the CDR3, the DNA is TGCGCCAGCAGCCTGGGTGGGTTATCCCAGACTGGAAACACCATATATTTT.

The chain links TRBV30 to TRBJ2-1; 13 bases line up with TRBD2. From germline, CDR1 is GTSNPN and CDR2 SVGIG (reference sequence). This CDR3 has 15 residues. Losses at the gene ends were 2 bases for V and 9 bases for J; bases not matched to a gene: 7. The CDR3 bases are TGTGCCTGGAGTACCGGACTAGCGGGAGCCGGTGAGCAGTTCTTC. Protein sequence: CAWSTGLAGAGEQFF.